This TCR beta chain was captured in a study of shared clonotypes between healthy human individuals. The protocol was immunoSEQ multiplex PCR, while the TCRdb copy is restricted to in-frame clones and leaves out a portion. The sample lists about 2 million clones, less than 95% occurring once. CD45RO negativity and positive selection for CCR7 defined naive CD8 cells, a population that excluded terminally differentiated effector memory CD45RA+ cells. Nashville, Tennessee was home to all donors, each a Caucasian adult. The sequencing sample was made of naive CD8+ T cells sorted from blood. The clonotype was recovered from a young man in good health.

The CDR3 region is CASSQSREQYF. In DNA form, the CDR3 reads TGCGCCAGCAGCCAATCCCGCGAGCAGTACTTC. This sequence joins TRBV4-1 and TRBJ2-7; no clear D gene. The CDR3 is made up of 11 amino acids. CDR1 and CDR2 (germline): MGHRA, YSYEKL. Trimming took off 2 bases at V and 6 bases at J, with 5 bases between the two ends.